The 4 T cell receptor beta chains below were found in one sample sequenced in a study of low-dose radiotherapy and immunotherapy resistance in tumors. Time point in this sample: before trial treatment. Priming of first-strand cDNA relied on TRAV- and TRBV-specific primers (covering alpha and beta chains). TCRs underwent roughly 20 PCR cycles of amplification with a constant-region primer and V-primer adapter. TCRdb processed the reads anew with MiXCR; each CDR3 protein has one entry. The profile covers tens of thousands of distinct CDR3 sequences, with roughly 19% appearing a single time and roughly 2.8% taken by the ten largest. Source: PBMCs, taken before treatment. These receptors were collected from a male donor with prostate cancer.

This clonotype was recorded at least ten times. The CDR3 loop is CASSLGTLATNEKLFF. DNA of the CDR3: TGCGCCAGCAGCTTGGGGACACTTGCAACTAATGAAAAACTGTTTTTT. The chain carries TRBV5-1 and TRBJ1-4, with D perhaps TRBD1 (5 bases). In germline, CDR1 is SGHRS, CDR2 YFSETQ. The CDR3 is made up of 16 amino acids. With 0 bases removed from V and 0 bases from J, the gap between germline ends came to 9 bases.

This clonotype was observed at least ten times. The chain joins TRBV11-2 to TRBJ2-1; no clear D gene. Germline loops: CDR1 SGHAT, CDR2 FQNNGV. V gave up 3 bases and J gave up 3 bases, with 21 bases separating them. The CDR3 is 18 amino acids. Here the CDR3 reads CASSFRPATESFYNEQFF. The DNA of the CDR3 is TGTGCCAGCAGCTTTAGACCCGCGACCGAGTCCTTCTACAATGAGCAGTTCTTC.

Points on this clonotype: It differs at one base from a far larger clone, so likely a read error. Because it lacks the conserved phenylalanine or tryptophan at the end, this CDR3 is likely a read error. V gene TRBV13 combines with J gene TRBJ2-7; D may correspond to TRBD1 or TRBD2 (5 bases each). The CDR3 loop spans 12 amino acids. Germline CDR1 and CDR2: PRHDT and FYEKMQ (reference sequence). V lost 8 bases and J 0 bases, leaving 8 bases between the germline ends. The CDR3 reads CASAGTSYEQYI. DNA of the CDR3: TGTGCCAGCGCTGGGACCTCCTACGAGCAGTACATC.

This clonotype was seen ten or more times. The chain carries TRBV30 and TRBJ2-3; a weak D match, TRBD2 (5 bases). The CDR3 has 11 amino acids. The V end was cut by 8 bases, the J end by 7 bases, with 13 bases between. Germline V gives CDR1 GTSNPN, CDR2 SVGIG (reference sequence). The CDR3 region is CALLRGYTQYF. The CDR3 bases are TGTGCCCTGTTGAGAGGGTATACGCAGTATTTT. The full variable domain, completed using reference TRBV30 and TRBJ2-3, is SQTIHQWPATLVQPVGSPLSLECTVEGTSNPNLYWYRQAAGRGLQLLFYSVGIGQISSEVPQNLSASRPQDRQFILSSKKLLLSDSGFYLCALLRGYTQYFGPGTRLTVL.